This T cell receptor (beta chain) is drawn from a study of blood T cell repertoires in COVID-19. The data were produced by immunoSEQ multiplex PCR, yet TCRdb's version contains in-frame clones alone and is incomplete. The table shows about 310,000 clones, with more than 75% occurring only once. With 1 base removed from V and 4 bases from J, the gap between germline ends came to 12 bases. Germline assignment: CDR1 SGHRS and CDR2 YFSETQ. This CDR3 has 15 amino acids. The material sequenced was peripheral blood. The source of this sequence is a man between 50 and 59 years old with active or convalescent COVID-19. The chain employs TRBV5-1 and TRBJ2-1, with D possibly matching TRBD2 (7 bases). The CDR3 sequence: CASSLNGGAYNEQFF. As DNA, the CDR3 is TGCGCCAGCAGCTTGAATGGGGGGGCTTACAATGAGCAGTTCTTC.